This T cell receptor beta chain came from a study of T cells in Graves' hyperthyroidism and ophthalmopathy. Broader study findings: In blood, most of the thyroid clonotypes expanded above 0.001 were also present.

TCR beta CDR3 regions were amplified from RNA transcripts. The primer set for the first-round RT-PCR of the TCR CDR3 was HTBI. MiXCR, run by TCRdb on the multiplex PCR reads, gives a single entry per CDR3 protein. The sample includes 500,000 to 750,000 distinct CDR3 sequences, 12% to 15% of them seen just once. Clinicians diagnosed patients from clinical symptoms, serum thyroxine and TRAb, thyroid ultrasound and orbital computed tomography. It was 8.5 to 10 ml of fresh peripheral blood that supplied the PBMCs. Turning to this clonotype: Its antigen remains unknown.

V was pared by 6 bases and J by 0 bases, with 8 bases between. This CDR3 spans 13 amino acids. Germline lookup yields CDR1 SNHLY and CDR2 FYNNEI. This sequence was found in a woman younger than 35 with Graves' ophthalmopathy. Specimen: blood. J is TRBJ1-2 and V is TRBV2; D is unresolved. CDR3 nucleotides: TGTGCCAGCAGCGGCCATTCTAACTATGGCTACACCTTC. Translation gives CASSGHSNYGYTF.